These 32 T cell receptor beta chains were all obtained from the same sample, sequenced in a study of post-analysis software for immune sequencing data. Every TCR beta cDNA library bore unique molecular identifiers. TCRdb fed the PCR reads into MiXCR, producing one record per CDR3 protein. The sample comprises 450,000 to 650,000 distinct CDR3 sequences, about 40% of which are singletons, and around 1.7% rests with the top ten. The antigens for these receptors are not known. Points from the study as a whole: Included in a set of roughly 5 TRBV segments more frequent in patients than controls were TRBV5-6, TRBV5-1 and TRBV20-1.

Sequenced input: blood. Receptor source: a girl aged 10 to 17 with multiple sclerosis.

The V gene is TRBV27, the J gene TRBJ2-7, with a weak D call TRBD1 (6 bases). The CDR3 runs 15 residues. V was cut by 2 bases and J by 0 bases, with 11 bases left in between. The V gene's germline CDR1 is MNHEY and CDR2 SMNVEV (reference sequence). CDR3 in DNA: TGTGCCAGCAGTTTACTGTCAGGGGCCTCCTACGAGCAGTACTTC. It codes for CASSLLSGASYEQYF.

The chain joins TRBV3-1 to TRBJ1-1; 8 bases line up with TRBD1. The CDR3 has 16 amino acids. Trimming removed 2 bases from V and 2 bases from J; junction bases left unmatched: 7. Per germline, CDR1 LGHDT and CDR2 YNNKEL (reference sequence). CDR3: CASSQTWTGSNTEAFF. DNA of the CDR3: TGTGCCAGCAGCCAAACTTGGACAGGGAGTAACACTGAAGCTTTCTTT.

This clonotype was observed a few times. The chain carries TRBV7-6 and TRBJ1-2, with D unclear. V lost 2 bases and J 1 base, leaving 20 bases between the germline ends. CDR1 is SGHVS and CDR2 is FNYEAQ in the germline V gene. This CDR3 has 18 amino acids. CDR3 DNA sequence: TGTGCCAGCAGCTTATATAGGGAGCGGGGTGACTTTAACTATGGCTACACCTTC. Translated: CASSLYRERGDFNYGYTF.

The rearrangement links TRBV6-6 to TRBJ2-4, with a weak D call TRBD1 (6 bases). The DNA matches TRBJ2-7 better at its end, which makes the J call doubtful. From germline, CDR1 is MNHNY and CDR2 SVGAGI (reference sequence). This CDR3 has 13 residues. The CDR3 DNA follows: TGTGCCAGCAAGGCAGGGGATTATTACGAGCAGTACTTC. This gives the protein CASKAGDYYEQYF.

The chain recombines TRBV9 with TRBJ1-6, with D uncertain. Germline-derived CDR1 and CDR2 are SGDLS and YYNGEE. The CDR3 totals 12 residues. V was cut by 3 bases and J by 7 bases, with 5 bases left in between. The CDR3 region has the DNA TGTGCCAGCAGCGGTGGGAATTCACCCCTCCACTTT. It encodes CASSGGNSPLHF.

The chain is built from TRBV7-9 and TRBJ2-1; 8 positions agree with TRBD2. In germline, CDR1 is SEHNR, CDR2 FQNEAQ (reference sequence). The CDR3 runs 15 residues. The V and J ends lost 5 bases and 7 bases, in that order; junction bases with no gene match: 10. The CDR3 region is CASSVRSGGGNEQFF. CDR3 sequence (DNA): TGTGCCAGCAGCGTCCGATCGGGAGGGGGAAATGAGCAGTTCTTC.

This chain's CDR3 is CASSYSPNYGYTF. In DNA, the CDR3 is TGTGCCAGCAGTTACTCGCCTAACTATGGCTACACCTTC. V is TRBV6-5 and J is TRBJ1-2; D is unclear. Germline V gives CDR1 MNHEY, CDR2 SVGAGI. The CDR3 totals 13 residues. V lost 0 bases and J lost 0, with 2 bases in between.

The chain recombines TRBV3-1 with TRBJ1-1; D is perhaps TRBD1 (5 bases). Trimming shortened V by 1 base and J by 0 bases, and 12 bases separated the two germline ends. The CDR3 totals 16 residues. CDR1 is LGHDT, CDR2 YNNKEL, per germline (reference sequence). CDR3 amino acids: CASSQAVGGLNTEAFF. CDR3 DNA: TGTGCCAGCAGCCAAGCGGTGGGGGGTTTGAACACTGAAGCTTTCTTT. The entire variable domain, with the rest obtained from reference TRBV3-1 and TRBJ1-1, is as follows: DTAVSQTPKYLVTQMGNDKSIKCEQNLGHDTMYWYKQDSKKFLKIMFSYNNKELIINETVPNRFSPKSPDKAHLNLHINSLELGDSAVYFCASSQAVGGLNTEAFFGQGTRLTVV.

This chain connects TRBV29-1 to TRBJ2-7; 8 nucleotides align to TRBD1. The length of the CDR3 is 13 residues. J lost 4 bases, V lost 5 bases, and 7 bases had no gene match. Germline V CDR1 and CDR2: SQVTM, ANQGSEA. CDR3 DNA sequence: TGCAGCGTTCGGCGGACAGGGTGTTACGAGCAGTACTTC. Protein sequence: CSVRRTGCYEQYF.

This clonotype was found a few times. V is TRBV5-6 and J is TRBJ2-7; TRBD1 matches 10 bases. The CDR3 consists of 15 residues. Looked up from germline, CDR1 is SGHDT and CDR2 is YYEEEE. V gave up 2 bases and J gave up 5 bases; unmatched junction bases: 7. CDR3 loop: CASSFRGTGANEQYF. CDR3 DNA sequence: TGTGCCAGCAGCTTTAGGGGGACAGGGGCCAACGAGCAGTACTTC.

This clonotype was counted only a few times. This chain uses TRBV12-3 or TRBV12-4 with TRBJ1-2; D is uncertain. Trimming took 2 bases from V and 4 from J, leaving 14 bases between them. This CDR3 is built from 15 residues. The CDR3 here is CASSLFPTEFYGYTF. Written as DNA, the CDR3 is TGTGCCAGCAGTTTATTTCCGACGGAATTCTATGGCTACACCTTC.

The J gene is TRBJ1-5, the V gene TRBV2, with 11 positions matching TRBD1. The V and J ends lost 1 base and 9 bases, in that order; junction bases with no gene match: 5. The CDR3 consists of 15 residues. CDR1 is SNHLY, CDR2 FYNNEI, per germline. The CDR3 is CASSEGTGGGRPQHF. The CDR3 DNA reads TGTGCCAGCAGTGAAGGGACAGGGGGCGGAAGGCCCCAGCATTTT.

This chain connects TRBV5-1 to TRBJ1-6; no firm D call. V shed 7 bases and J shed 5 bases, with 13 bases lying between them. Germline CDR1 and CDR2: SGHRS and YFSETQ. The CDR3 extends over 14 amino acids. CDR3 DNA: TGCGCCAGCCGTCGCGATGGGAATAATTCACCCCTCCACTTT. Amino acid sequence: CASRRDGNNSPLHF.

The V and J genes are TRBV6-2 or TRBV6-3 and TRBJ2-7; TRBD2 aligns across 7 bases. This CDR3 contains 13 residues. J lost 1 base, V lost 8 bases, and 5 bases had no gene match. CDR1 and CDR2 from the germline V gene are MNHEY and SVGEGT. The CDR3 spells CASLTGGSYEQYF. Written as DNA, the CDR3 is TGTGCCAGCTTGACGGGAGGTTCCTACGAGCAGTACTTC.

This clonotype was observed a few times. Written as DNA, the CDR3 is TGTGCCAGCAGGTTCGGGAACTCTGGGGCCAACGTCCTGACTTTC. Encoded protein: CASRFGNSGANVLTF. The chain links TRBV12-3 or TRBV12-4 to TRBJ2-6, with D maybe TRBD2 (5 bases). Trimming pared 6 bases from V and 0 bases from J, leaving 9 bases between. This CDR3 spans 15 amino acids.

This chain connects TRBV5-1 to TRBJ2-1; TRBD2 matches 10 bases. The trim removed 4 bases at V and 5 bases at J, leaving 3 bases unmatched. The CDR3 sequence is 14 residues long. Germline V gives CDR1 SGHRS, CDR2 YFSETQ. The CDR3 protein is CASSLAGVHNEQFF. The CDR3 DNA sequence: TGCGCCAGCAGCCTAGCGGGAGTACACAATGAGCAGTTCTTC.

The gene calls are TRBV12-3 or TRBV12-4 and TRBJ1-1, with TRBD1 identical over 10 bases. The CDR3 contains 15 residues. The V segment lost 5 bases and the J segment 5 bases; nucleotides outside the gene matches: 8. CDR3 DNA sequence: TGTGCCAGCAGTCTCGACAGGGGGCAATGGACTGAAGCTTTCTTT. This codes for CASSLDRGQWTEAFF.

CDR3: CSAGGGAIQETQYF. The CDR3 nucleotides are TGCAGTGCTGGGGGTGGGGCAATCCAAGAGACCCAGTACTTC. The rearrangement joins TRBV20-1 to TRBJ2-4; possibly TRBD1 or TRBD2 for D (5 bases each). The DNA matches TRBJ2-5 better at its end, which makes the J call doubtful. From germline, CDR1 is DFQATT and CDR2 SNEGSKA (reference sequence). The CDR3 runs to 14 residues.

V usage is TRBV20-1 and J usage is TRBJ2-7, with TRBD1 matching over 7 bases. Germline values: CDR1 DFQATT, CDR2 SNEGSKA (reference sequence). Trimming cost V 4 bases and J 5 bases; bases outside gene matches: 5. The CDR3 has 12 residues. CDR3 protein: CSATTGTDEQYF. Written as DNA, the CDR3 is TGCAGTGCTACGACAGGGACCGACGAGCAGTACTTC.

This clonotype was counted only a few times. The gene calls are TRBV27 and TRBJ2-1, with 7 nucleotides matching TRBD2. Per the germline V gene, CDR1 is MNHEY and CDR2 is SMNVEV (reference sequence). With V trimmed by 0 bases and J by 7 bases, 0 bases remained unmatched. The CDR3 is made up of 13 amino acids. The CDR3 DNA follows: TGTGCCAGCAGTTTATCGCGGGGGAATGAGCAGTTCTTC. It codes for CASSLSRGNEQFF.

In the case of this clonotype: One end of the junction fails to match germline, which may point to a read error. The chain recombines TRBV7-7 with TRBJ2-3; D is perhaps TRBD1 or TRBD2 (5 bases each). CDR3 length equals 14 residues. Germline-derived CDR1 and CDR2 are SSHAT and FNYEAQ (reference sequence). The CDR3 DNA sequence: TGTGCTAGCAGCCCCGGGACCCTTGGGGATACGCAGTATTTT. This translates into CASSPGTLGDTQYF.

This clonotype was counted only a few times. The gene calls are TRBV10-3 and TRBJ2-7, with 8 bases aligning to TRBD2. Germline-derived CDR1 and CDR2 are ENHRY and SYGVKD. V shed 6 bases and J 2 bases; nucleotides not matched to a gene: 6. The CDR3 has 14 amino acids. The CDR3 nucleotides read TGTGCCATCAGGGGAACGGGACTAGCCTACGAGCAGTACTTC. Encoded protein: CAIRGTGLAYEQYF.

V usage is TRBV4-2 and J usage is TRBJ2-3, with TRBD2 identical over 13 bases. V was pared by 0 bases and J by 4 bases, with 4 bases of the junction left unmatched. Per germline, CDR1 LGHNA and CDR2 YNFKEQ. The CDR3 runs to 17 residues. CDR3 residues: CASSQEGLAGRADTQYF. Here the CDR3 DNA reads TGTGCCAGCAGCCAAGAGGGACTAGCGGGAAGGGCAGATACGCAGTATTTT.

This clonotype is categorized as medium-sized (0.01 to 0.1%). V usage is TRBV3-1 and J usage is TRBJ2-6; 7 bases match TRBD1. Germline V gives CDR1 LGHDT, CDR2 YNNKEL (reference sequence). Unmatched junction bases numbered 4, after V lost 5 bases and J lost 9 bases. The CDR3 length is 13 residues. The CDR3: CASSDRVNNVLTF. CDR3 in DNA: TGTGCCAGCAGCGACAGGGTTAACAACGTCCTGACTTTC.

The chain joins TRBV6-5 to TRBJ2-3, with D possibly being TRBD2 (6 bases). Germline assignment: CDR1 MNHEY and CDR2 SVGAGI. The CDR3 length is 11 residues. The CDR3 sequence: CASGGTDTQYF. CDR3 DNA: TGTGCTTCGGGGGGCACAGATACGCAGTATTTT.

This clonotype has only a few counts. V gene TRBV24-1 combines with J gene TRBJ2-3, with 7 bases fitting TRBD1. Unmatched junction bases numbered 4, after V lost 4 bases and J lost 1 base. The CDR3 extends over 15 amino acids. Germline V gene data show CDR1 as KGHDR and CDR2 as SFDVKD. The CDR3 nucleotides read TGTGCCACCAGTGACCTTGGACAGGGCACAGATACGCAGTATTTT. Translation: CATSDLGQGTDTQYF.

The rearrangement links TRBV7-9 to TRBJ1-5; D is uncertain. This CDR3 region has 12 residues. Germline CDR1 and CDR2: SEHNR and FQNEAQ (reference sequence). Trimming removed 4 bases from V and 11 bases from J, with 12 bases in between. The CDR3 DNA is TGTGCCAGCAGCTATGAATCTAGGGCCCAGCATTTT. This sequence encodes CASSYESRAQHF.

The chain carries TRBV20-1 and TRBJ1-5; D unresolved. Trimming removed 4 bases from V and 3 bases from J, with 10 bases in between. The CDR3 runs 13 residues. Per germline, CDR1 DFQATT and CDR2 SNEGSKA (reference sequence). CDR3 protein: CSAKGNTNQPQHF. The DNA for the CDR3 is TGCAGTGCTAAAGGGAATACCAATCAGCCCCAGCATTTT.

Ten or more counts support this clonotype. The chain links TRBV5-1 to TRBJ1-1, with 8 bases aligning to TRBD1. After removal of 0 bases from V and 5 bases from J, the junction contained 6 bases not matched to a gene. Looked up from germline, CDR1 is SGHRS and CDR2 is YFSETQ. This CDR3 comprises 15 residues. The CDR3 DNA follows: TGCGCCAGCAGCTTGGTGGCAGGGGGCGGAACTGAAGCTTTCTTT. Residues: CASSLVAGGGTEAFF.

J is TRBJ2-7 and V is TRBV6-7, with D perhaps being TRBD1 or TRBD2 (5 bases each). TRBV6-7 is assigned to the ORF class and has an uncertain function. The CDR3 totals 16 residues. Trimming stripped 0 bases from V and 2 bases from J, with 14 bases between. The CDR3 region has the DNA TGTGCCAGCAGTTACTCGAGCTACAGGACTGCCTACGAGCAGTACTTC. Translation: CASSYSSYRTAYEQYF.

CDR3 sequence (DNA): TGTGCCAGCAGCTTTCAGAATAACTATGGCTACACCTTC. This sequence encodes CASSFQNNYGYTF. This chain connects TRBV5-6 to TRBJ1-2, with no clear D. Per germline, CDR1 SGHDT and CDR2 YYEEEE. Trimming shortened V by 2 bases and J by 1 base, and 6 bases separated the two germline ends. CDR3 size: 13 residues.

This clonotype came up a few times. The rearrangement joins TRBV12-3 or TRBV12-4 to TRBJ2-3, with 10 nucleotides matching TRBD2. The CDR3 has 16 amino acids. Trimming took 1 base from V and 1 from J; bases not matched to a gene: 2. The CDR3 nucleotides are TGTGCCAGCAGTTTAGACCTAGCGGGAGGCACAGATACGCAGTATTTT. This sequence encodes CASSLDLAGGTDTQYF.